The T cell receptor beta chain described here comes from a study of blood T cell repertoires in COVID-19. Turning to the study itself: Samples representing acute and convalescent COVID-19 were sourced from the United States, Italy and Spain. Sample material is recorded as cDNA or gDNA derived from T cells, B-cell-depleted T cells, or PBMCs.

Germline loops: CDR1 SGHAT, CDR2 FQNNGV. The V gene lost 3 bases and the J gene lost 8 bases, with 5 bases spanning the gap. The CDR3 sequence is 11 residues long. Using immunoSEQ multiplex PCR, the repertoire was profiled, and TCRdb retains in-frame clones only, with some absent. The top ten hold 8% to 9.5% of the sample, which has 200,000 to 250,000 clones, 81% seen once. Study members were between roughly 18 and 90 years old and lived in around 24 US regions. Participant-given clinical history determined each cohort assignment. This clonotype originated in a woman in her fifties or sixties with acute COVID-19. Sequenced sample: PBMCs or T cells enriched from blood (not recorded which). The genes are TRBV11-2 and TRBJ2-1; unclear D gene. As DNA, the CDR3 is TGTGCCAGCAGCTTCGTCCATGAGCAGTTCTTC. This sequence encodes CASSFVHEQFF.